This T cell receptor beta chain was retrieved from a study of a mutant IDH1 vaccine in newly diagnosed glioma. Overall study context: Patients were pretreated with radiotherapy, temozolomide, or both, mostly both. General study findings and limits: Among top peripheral T cell clonotypes, changes seemed unrelated to pseudoprogression. In approximately 93% of patients, immune responses induced by the vaccine occurred.

Some clones are missing from TCRdb's copy, which holds only in-frame ones; the method was immunoSEQ multiplex PCR. The sample holds around 56,000 clones; approximately 80% are singletons and the top ten take roughly 3.5%. This CDR3 is 14 amino acids long. CDR1 and CDR2 from the germline V gene are SGHAT and FQNNGV. Unmatched junction bases numbered 4, after V lost 5 bases and J lost 2 bases. Time point: week 5, during vaccination. Vaccinated patients received 300 ug of mutant IDH1 20-mer peptide per dose, with topical imiquimod. Concerning this clone: Its target is unknown.

Sequencing was performed on PBMCs, taken from a glioma patient whose treatment included an IDH1 peptide vaccine. This TCR was recovered from a man younger than 40 with glioma. The chain couples TRBV11-2 to TRBJ2-7; TRBD1 agrees at 9 bases. The CDR3 sequence: CASSEGTGPYEQYF. For the CDR3, the DNA is TGTGCCAGCAGCGAAGGGACAGGGCCCTACGAGCAGTACTTC.